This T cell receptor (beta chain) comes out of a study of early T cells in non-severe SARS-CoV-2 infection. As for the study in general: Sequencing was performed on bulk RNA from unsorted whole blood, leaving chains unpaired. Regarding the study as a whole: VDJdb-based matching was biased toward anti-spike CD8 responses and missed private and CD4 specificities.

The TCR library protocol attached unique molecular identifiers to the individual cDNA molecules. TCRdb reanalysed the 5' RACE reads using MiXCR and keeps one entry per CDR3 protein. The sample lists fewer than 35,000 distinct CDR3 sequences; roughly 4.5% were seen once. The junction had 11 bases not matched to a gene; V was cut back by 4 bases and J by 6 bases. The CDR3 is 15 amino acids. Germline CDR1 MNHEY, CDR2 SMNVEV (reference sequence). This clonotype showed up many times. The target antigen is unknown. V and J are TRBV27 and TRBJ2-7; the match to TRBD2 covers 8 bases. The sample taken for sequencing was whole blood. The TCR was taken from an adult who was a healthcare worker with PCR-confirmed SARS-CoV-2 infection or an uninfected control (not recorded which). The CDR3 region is CASSSHRGAGGEQYF. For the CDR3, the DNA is TGTGCCAGCAGTTCCCACCGTGGGGCGGGAGGCGAGCAGTACTTC.